Listed here are 21 T cell receptor beta chains from one sample, sequenced in a study of tumor-infiltrating lymphocytes in primary liver carcinoma. The researchers obtained blood RNA from unsorted whole blood and also extracted germline DNA. From 500 ng of total RNA, TCR beta-specific cDNA was reverse-transcribed using a constant-region primer. Slightly modified ARM-PCR with three nested multiplex PCR rounds yielded TCR beta libraries. Investigators reported that the first two PCR rounds, at 10 cycles each, used TRBV1-TRBV30 forward primers with a C-beta reverse primer. MiXCR was run by TCRdb on the multiplex PCR reads, yielding one entry per CDR3 protein. The table records about 180,000 distinct CDR3 sequences, about 60% of them present only once. The specimen was peripheral blood. Receptor source: a middle-aged man with primary liver carcinoma and hepatitis B virus infection.

In the case of this clonotype: The conserved phenylalanine or tryptophan normally closing the CDR3 is absent here, so this likely arose from a read error. V is TRBV4-2 and J is TRBJ2-7, with TRBD2 matching 13 bases. CDR3 length: 18 amino acids. In germline, CDR1 is LGHNA, CDR2 YNFKEQ. The V and J ends lost 0 bases and 5 bases, in that order; junction bases with no gene match: 10. CDR3 coding DNA: TGTGCCAGCAGCCAAGAAGGCACTAGCGGGAGGGCCGCCCACGAGCAGTACATC. Its translation: CASSQEGTSGRAAHEQYI.

This clonotype came up many times. The V gene is TRBV29-1, the J gene TRBJ2-1; perhaps TRBD1 as D (6 bases). This CDR3 has 12 residues. CDR1 is SQVTM and CDR2 is ANQGSEA in the germline V gene. Trimming stripped 6 bases from V and 6 bases from J, with 12 bases between. DNA for the CDR3: TGCAGCGTAGGCGACAGGAGCAATGAGCAGTTCTTC. As protein: CSVGDRSNEQFF.

Points on this clonotype: Since no conserved phenylalanine or tryptophan closes the CDR3, a read error is the likely cause. The chain combines TRBV7-8 with TRBJ2-7; D gene unclear. Trimming stripped 5 bases from V and 5 bases from J, with 13 bases between. CDR3 length equals 13 residues. The V gene's germline CDR1 is SGHVS and CDR2 FQNEAQ. CDR3 sequence: CASSKPRSDEQYL. The CDR3 bases are TGTGCCAGCAGCAAACCAAGGTCGGACGAGCAGTACCTC.

About this clonotype: A read error may be the cause here, since a much bigger clone is one base away. This chain connects TRBV4-2 to TRBJ2-2, with a possible D match to TRBD2 (6 bases). This CDR3 region has 16 residues. From germline, CDR1 is LGHNA and CDR2 YNFKEQ. CDR3 in amino acids: CASSQDPSVNTGDLFF. CDR3 sequence (DNA): TGTGCCAGCAGCCAAGACCCTAGCGTCAACACCGGGGATCTGTTTTTT.

On this clonotype: The CDR3 does not end in the conserved phenylalanine or tryptophan, so this is likely a read error. This rearrangement joins TRBV29-1 to TRBJ2-3; 7 bases agree with TRBD2. Germline-derived CDR1 and CDR2 are SQVTM and ANQGSEA. The length of the CDR3 is 14 residues. The CDR3: CSVLLAESPGTQYY. The CDR3 coding sequence is TGTAGCGTTCTCCTAGCGGAGAGTCCAGGTACGCAGTATTAT.

This chain's CDR3 is CASSLGGRGRLRSYNEQFF. The CDR3, as DNA: TGTGCCAGCAGCTTAGGCGGGAGGGGTCGTTTAAGATCCTACAATGAGCAGTTCTTC. This chain links TRBV7-8 with TRBJ2-1; 9 positions agree with TRBD2. The CDR3 length is 19 residues. Germline CDR1 SGHVS, CDR2 FQNEAQ. J gave up 1 base and V 1 base, and 11 bases lay outside the gene matches. The full variable domain, completed using reference TRBV7-8 and TRBJ2-1, is GAGVSQSPRYKVAKRGQDVALRCDPISGHVSLFWYQQALGQGPEFLTYFQNEAQLDKSGLPSDRFFAERPEGSVSTLKIQRTQQEDSAVYLCASSLGGRGRLRSYNEQFFGPGTRLTVL.

The chain has TRBV4-1 and TRBJ1-1, with 8 nucleotides matching TRBD1. The CDR3 consists of 17 residues. After removal of 5 bases from V and 5 bases from J, the junction contained 16 bases not matched to a gene. Germline V gives CDR1 MGHRA, CDR2 YSYEKL. CDR3 nucleotides: TGCGCCAGCAGCAAGGGGGGGATCGGGACAGGTCCTACTGAAGCTTTCTTT. Translation: CASSKGGIGTGPTEAFF.

The J gene is TRBJ1-3, the V gene TRBV5-6; possibly TRBD1 for D (5 bases). The germline gives CDR1 SGHDT, CDR2 YYEEEE. The CDR3 is made up of 14 amino acids. V was cut by 0 bases and J by 4 bases, with 8 bases left in between. The CDR3, as DNA: TGTGCCAGCAGCTTGGAAGGGGTGGGAAACACCATATATTTT. Translating gives CASSLEGVGNTIYF.

A word on this clonotype: An end of the junction does not agree with germline; a read error may underlie this. The chain has TRBV6-1 and TRBJ2-3; 13 bases are shared with TRBD2. The CDR3 totals 17 residues. CDR1 is MNHNS and CDR2 is SASEGT in the germline V gene. CDR3 sequence (DNA): TGTGCCAGCAGTGAAGCCCGACTAGCGGGAGGCACAGATATGCAGTATTTT. Translating it yields CASSEARLAGGTDMQYF.

The V call is TRBV6-9, the J call TRBJ2-3; D not resolved. Trimming removed 11 bases at V and 0 bases at J, with 15 bases between. Germline CDR1 MNHGY, CDR2 SVAAGI. The CDR3 consists of 14 residues. The CDR3 nucleotides are TGTGCCGGATTACCACTTACTAGCACAGATACGCAGTATTTT. It specifies CAGLPLTSTDTQYF.

The chain employs TRBV6-6 and TRBJ2-7; 10 bases are shared with TRBD2. CDR1 is MNHNY, CDR2 SVGAGI, per germline (reference sequence). V was clipped by 7 bases and J by 5 bases; unmatched bases: 11. The CDR3 is 15 amino acids. The CDR3 region is CASNAGTSDFDEQYF. Written as DNA, the CDR3 is TGTGCCAGCAACGCCGGGACTAGCGATTTCGACGAGCAGTACTTC.

Note on this clonotype: A read error may produce the germline difference seen at one junction end. The chain combines TRBV6-5 with TRBJ1-2; TRBD1 matches 7 bases. CDR1 MNHEY and CDR2 SVGAGI come from the germline V gene. The CDR3 is 15 residues long. DNA of the CDR3: TGTGCCAACAGTTACTCCAGGGGGTCTAACTATGGCTACACCTTC. Protein: CANSYSRGSNYGYTF.

CDR3 nucleotide sequence: TGTGCCATTCCATCGGGGGCGTCTGTGAACACTGAAGCTTTCTTT. The encoded protein is CAIPSGASVNTEAFF. The chain joins TRBV6-1 to TRBJ1-1, with D maybe TRBD1 (6 bases). Between the trimmed V and J ends, which lost 10 bases and 0 bases, there was a span of 18 bases. This CDR3 contains 15 residues. Germline assignment: CDR1 MNHNS and CDR2 SASEGT.

The chain carries TRBV12-3 or TRBV12-4 and TRBJ2-3; D remains unclear. CDR3 length equals 13 residues. V was cut by 2 bases and J by 8 bases, with 11 bases left in between. CDR3 in amino acids: CASSLSWAGTQYF. The CDR3 DNA reads as TGTGCCAGCAGTTTAAGCTGGGCAGGTACGCAGTATTTT.

This clonotype came up a few times. A clone one base away is much larger, so this may be a read error. This chain joins TRBV11-2 and TRBJ2-1; the match to TRBD2 covers 15 bases. In germline, CDR1 is SGHAT, CDR2 FQNNGV. The CDR3 spans 16 residues. This CDR3 is CAGSRTSGRALDEQFF. The CDR3 coding sequence is TGTGCCGGCAGCCGGACTAGCGGGAGGGCCCTCGATGAGCAGTTCTTC. Full variable domain (rest looked up from reference TRBV11-2 and TRBJ2-1): EAGVAQSPRYKIIEKRQSVAFWCNPISGHATLYWYQQILGQGPKLLIQFQNNGVVDDSQLPKDRFSAERLKGVDSTLKIQPAKLEDSAVYLCAGSRTSGRALDEQFFGPGTRLTVL.

On this clonotype: Since a much larger clone is just one base distant, this may be a read error. This chain connects TRBV11-2 to TRBJ1-1; 7 bases fit TRBD1. Germline V gene lookup returns CDR1 SGHAT and CDR2 FQNNGV. The CDR3 contains 13 residues. V shed 8 bases, J shed 9 bases, and the junction held 12 bases outside the gene matches. The CDR3 is CASRLQGTAKAFF. The CDR3 DNA is TGTGCCAGCCGATTACAGGGGACCGCTAAAGCTTTCTTT.

This clonotype was seen just once. This rearrangement joins TRBV11-1 to TRBJ2-5, with TRBD1 identical over 7 bases. This CDR3 has 15 amino acids. V dropped 11 bases and J dropped 7; count of bases not matched to a gene: 19. The germline CDR1 and CDR2 sequences are SGHAT and FQDESV (reference sequence). The CDR3 nucleotides read TGTGCCGTCAGCTTAATCAGGACAGGTTGGGGGACCCAGTACTTC. Protein sequence: CAVSLIRTGWGTQYF.

Worth noting for this clonotype: At one of its ends the junction is not consistent with the germline gene, which may arise from a read error. This rearrangement joins TRBV11-2 to TRBJ2-3; D tentatively fits TRBD1 or TRBD2 (6 bases each). The CDR3 is made up of 14 amino acids. The germline V gene encodes CDR1 SGHAT and CDR2 FQNNGV. CDR3: CASSLDKGGYTRYF. The CDR3 coding sequence is TGTGCCAGCAGCTTAGATAAGGGGGGTTATACGCGGTATTTT.

This clonotype has a count of ten or more. The rearrangement joins TRBV6-1 to TRBJ2-2, with unresolved D. The CDR3 has 14 residues. V was pared by 2 bases and J by 5 bases, with 9 bases between. Germline loops: CDR1 MNHNS, CDR2 SASEGT. CDR3 bases: TGTGCCAGCAGTGAAACTTGGCAAACCGGGGAGCTGTTTTTT. Protein product: CASSETWQTGELFF.

A remark on this clonotype: Since a much larger clone is just one base distant, this may be a read error. The chain uses TRBV29-1 and TRBJ2-1; D unclear. Germline V gives CDR1 SQVTM, CDR2 ANQGSEA. The CDR3 runs to 13 residues. The CDR3 nucleotides read TGCAGCGTCGCTAACCCTAAAGGGAACGAGCAGCTCTTC. This sequence encodes CSVANPKGNEQLF.

This clonotype has just a few counts. V is TRBV29-1 and J is TRBJ1-2, with TRBD1 matching over 10 bases. The junction had 3 bases not matched to a gene; V was cut back by 5 bases and J by 0 bases. CDR3 length equals 14 residues. Germline V lookup: CDR1 SQVTM, CDR2 ANQGSEA. The CDR3 DNA follows: TGCAGCGTTCAGGGACAGGGGACTAACTATGGCTACACCTTC. Amino acids: CSVQGQGTNYGYTF. Looking up the rest from reference TRBV29-1 and TRBJ1-2 gives the full variable domain: SAVISQKPSRDICQRGTSLTIQCQVDSQVTMMFWYRQQPGQSLTLIATANQGSEATYESGFVIDKFPISRPNLTFSTLTVSNMSPEDSSIYLCSVQGQGTNYGYTFGSGTRLTVV.